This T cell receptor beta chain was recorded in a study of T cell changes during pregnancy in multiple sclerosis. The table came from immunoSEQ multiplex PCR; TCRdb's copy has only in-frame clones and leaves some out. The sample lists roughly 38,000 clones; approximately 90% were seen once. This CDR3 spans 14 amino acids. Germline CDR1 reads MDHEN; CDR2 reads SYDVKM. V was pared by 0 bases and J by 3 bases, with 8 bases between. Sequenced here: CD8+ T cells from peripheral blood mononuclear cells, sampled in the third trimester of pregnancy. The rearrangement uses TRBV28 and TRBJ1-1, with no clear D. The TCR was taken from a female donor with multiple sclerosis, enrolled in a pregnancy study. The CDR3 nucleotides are TGTGCCAGCAGTTTATGGGGAGGGTACACTGAAGCTTTCTTT. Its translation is CASSLWGGYTEAFF.